What follows are 32 T cell receptor beta chains derived from one specimen sequenced in a study of T-cell memory formation after mild COVID-19. In TCRdb, the 5' RACE reads were re-called with MiXCR into one record per CDR3 protein. The data contain 300,000 to 350,000 distinct CDR3 sequences, about 13% of them singletons. Sequencing was performed on PBMCs or a T cell subset sorted from them (not recorded which). Receptors originate from a man aged 18-30 years who had mild COVID-19 (a few samples of this study predate the infection). Cell type and time point are not known.

V is TRBV6-5 and J is TRBJ1-6; D unresolved. With 4 bases removed from V and 3 bases from J, the gap between germline ends came to 16 bases. The length of the CDR3 is 17 residues. The germline gives CDR1 MNHEY, CDR2 SVGAGI. Here the CDR3 reads CASSSSKLSLYNSPLHF. CDR3 sequence (DNA): TGTGCCAGCAGTTCCTCTAAGTTGTCACTCTATAATTCACCCCTCCACTTT.

This clonotype was found a few times. The J gene is TRBJ2-3, the V gene TRBV5-1, with unresolved D. This CDR3 has 16 amino acids. Germline loops: CDR1 SGHRS, CDR2 YFSETQ. The V end was cut by 4 bases, the J end by 0 bases, with 15 bases between. The CDR3 DNA follows: TGCGCCAGCAGCATCGGAAACAGATTCAGCACAGATACGCAGTATTTT. This sequence encodes CASSIGNRFSTDTQYF.

This clonotype was counted only a few times. V usage is TRBV4-1 and J usage is TRBJ1-2; weak D call: TRBD1 (6 bases). Germline V gene lookup returns CDR1 MGHRA and CDR2 YSYEKL. This CDR3 comprises 16 residues. The V end lost 2 bases, the J end lost 0 bases, and 13 bases lay between the germline ends. CDR3 region: CASSQSPGQTNYGYTF. The DNA of the CDR3 is TGCGCCAGCAGCCAATCACCTGGACAGACTAACTATGGCTACACCTTC.

This clonotype was found a few times. The CDR3 spells CASSEETGAWAGELFF. The CDR3 nucleotides are TGTGCCAGCAGTGAAGAAACCGGGGCTTGGGCCGGGGAGCTGTTTTTT. The rearrangement uses TRBV2 and TRBJ2-2, with D perhaps being TRBD1 or TRBD2 (5 bases each). V dropped 1 base and J dropped 6 bases, with 15 bases sitting between them. The germline CDR1 and CDR2 sequences are SNHLY and FYNNEI. CDR3 length: 16 amino acids. The whole variable domain, filled in from reference TRBV2 and TRBJ2-2, reads EPEVTQTPSHQVTQMGQEVILRCVPISNHLYFYWYRQILGQKVEFLVSFYNNEISEKSEIFDDQFSVERPDGSNFTLKIRSTKLEDSAMYFCASSEETGAWAGELFFGEGSRLTVL.

This clonotype has a count of ten or more. The V call is TRBV5-1, the J call TRBJ2-3; D may correspond to TRBD1 or TRBD2 (5 bases each). Germline V lookup: CDR1 SGHRS, CDR2 YFSETQ. The CDR3 is 14 amino acids. V was pared by 0 bases and J by 2 bases, with 7 bases between. CDR3 loop: CASSLGGDTDTQYF. CDR3 DNA sequence: TGCGCCAGCAGCTTGGGAGGGGACACAGATACGCAGTATTTT. Looking up the rest from reference TRBV5-1 and TRBJ2-3 gives the full variable domain: KAGVTQTPRYLIKTRGQQVTLSCSPISGHRSVSWYQQTPGQGLQFLFEYFSETQRNKGNFPGRFSGRQFSNSRSEMNVSTLELGDSALYLCASSLGGDTDTQYFGPGTRLTVL.

The chain employs TRBV12-3 or TRBV12-4 and TRBJ2-3, with 8 positions matching TRBD2. Unmatched junction bases numbered 6, after V lost 5 bases and J lost 2 bases. The CDR3 spans 15 residues. Here the CDR3 DNA reads TGTGCCAGCAGTCCCAGGACTAGCCCCACAGATACGCAGTATTTT. This encodes CASSPRTSPTDTQYF.

Only a few counts were recorded for this clonotype. V is TRBV11-2 and J is TRBJ2-7, with D uncertain. The germline gives CDR1 SGHAT, CDR2 FQNNGV. CDR3 size: 13 residues. Trimming removed 4 bases at V and 3 bases at J, with 10 bases between. CDR3: CASSWAAGYEQYF. The CDR3 region has the DNA TGTGCCAGCAGCTGGGCCGCAGGCTACGAGCAGTACTTC.

This clonotype was counted a few times. The chain carries TRBV5-5 and TRBJ2-5, with 9 bases fitting TRBD1. Germline V gives CDR1 SGHKS, CDR2 YYEKEE (reference sequence). V lost 3 bases to trimming and J lost 2 bases; unmatched junction nucleotides: 5. This CDR3 has 15 amino acids. The CDR3 region is CASSSIDRGQETQYF. DNA of the CDR3: TGTGCCAGCAGCTCGATAGACAGGGGGCAAGAGACCCAGTACTTC.

This clonotype was found a few times. The CDR3 region is CSTLGQVYEQYV. In DNA form, the CDR3 reads TGCAGTACGCTTGGACAGGTCTACGAGCAGTACGTC. The chain employs TRBV20-1 and TRBJ2-7; 7 nucleotides agree with TRBD1. Per germline, CDR1 DFQATT and CDR2 SNEGSKA (reference sequence). Germline trimming cut 8 bases from V and 3 bases from J; bases unmatched to any gene: 7. There are 12 residues in the CDR3.

This chain links TRBV27 with TRBJ1-5; a possible D gene is TRBD1 (6 bases). The CDR3 consists of 13 residues. The V and J ends lost 5 bases and 9 bases respectively, with 14 bases between them. Germline CDR1 MNHEY, CDR2 SMNVEV (reference sequence). The CDR3 region has the DNA TGTGCCAGCAGTGCCGGGGGCCGCACGCCCCAGCATTTT. This codes for CASSAGGRTPQHF.

The chain joins TRBV20-1 to TRBJ2-1; 8 bases fit TRBD1. Per the germline V gene, CDR1 is DFQATT and CDR2 is SNEGSKA (reference sequence). The CDR3 is 14 amino acids. J lost 9 bases, V lost 6 bases, and 13 bases had no gene match. CDR3 coding DNA: TGCAGTGCCCGTTTGGACAGGGCTCAGGGTGAGCAGTTCTTC. Protein: CSARLDRAQGEQFF.

This clonotype has ten or more counts. The V and J genes are TRBV20-1 and TRBJ2-5, with D possibly TRBD1 on 5 matching bases. Between the trimmed V and J ends, which lost 3 bases and 5 bases, there was a span of 10 bases. Germline CDR1 and CDR2: DFQATT and SNEGSKA (reference sequence). This CDR3 is 12 amino acids long. The CDR3 coding sequence is TGCAGTGCTAGCAAGGGGCGCGAGACCCAGTACTTC. Its translation is CSASKGRETQYF.

The rearrangement uses TRBV29-1 and TRBJ2-6; 7 positions match TRBD2. Trimming removed 7 bases from V and 1 base from J; junction bases left unmatched: 10. The CDR3 extends over 16 amino acids. The germline gives CDR1 SQVTM, CDR2 ANQGSEA. In nucleotides, the CDR3 is TGCAGCGCATCTAGCGGCGAAGTATCTGGGGCCAACGTCCTGACTTTC. Its translation: CSASSGEVSGANVLTF.

This clonotype turned up a few times. This chain joins TRBV4-1 and TRBJ1-2, with D perhaps matching TRBD1 (5 bases). CDR3 length: 14 residues. V lost 2 bases and J 4 bases, leaving 11 bases between the germline ends. The germline CDR1 and CDR2 sequences are MGHRA and YSYEKL. CDR3 sequence: CASSQPGRSYGYTF. Written as DNA, the CDR3 is TGCGCCAGCAGCCAACCGGGACGGTCCTATGGCTACACCTTC.

This clonotype turned up a few times. The DNA of the CDR3 is TGTGCCAGCAGTTTAGTCAGTTATAGCAATCAGCCCCAGCATTTT. It yields the protein CASSLVSYSNQPQHF. This chain uses TRBV12-3 or TRBV12-4 with TRBJ1-5, with D uncertain. V lost 1 base and J lost 0, with 7 bases in between. This CDR3 region has 15 residues.

This clonotype occurred a few times. The genes are TRBV23-1 and TRBJ1-4; D is unresolved. TRBV23-1 is an ORF, with its function uncertain. This CDR3 has 15 amino acids. The V end lost 0 bases, the J end lost 10 bases, and 15 bases lay between the germline ends. CDR3 nucleotides: TGCGCCAGCAGTCAATCCTCCAGGAACGAAGGAAAACTGTTTTTT. Translated, it gives CASSQSSRNEGKLFF.

Only a few counts were recorded for this clonotype. This sequence joins TRBV5-1 and TRBJ1-1, with TRBD1 as a possible D gene (5 bases). This CDR3 has 15 amino acids. V was pared by 3 bases and J by 6 bases, with 18 bases between. CDR1 and CDR2 (germline): SGHRS, YFSETQ. The CDR3: CASSWDSVVSSEAFF. DNA for the CDR3: TGCGCCAGCAGCTGGGACTCCGTGGTTTCGTCTGAAGCTTTCTTT.

This clonotype was recorded a few times. The gene calls are TRBV3-1 and TRBJ2-3; D is ambiguous. Deletions cut 4 bases from V and 5 bases from J, with 10 bases between. Germline assignment: CDR1 LGHDT and CDR2 YNNKEL (reference sequence). CDR3 length equals 13 residues. This CDR3 reads CASSPRWGDTQYF. CDR3 nucleotide sequence: TGTGCCAGCAGCCCCCGGTGGGGAGATACGCAGTATTTT.

The gene calls are TRBV10-3 and TRBJ2-7; TRBD2 agrees at 11 bases. The length of the CDR3 is 15 residues. CDR1 and CDR2 (germline): ENHRY, SYGVKD. Trimming took 0 bases from V and 4 from J; bases not matched to a gene: 2. This chain's CDR3 is CAISESTSGGYEQYV. CDR3 DNA: TGTGCCATCAGTGAGTCCACTAGCGGGGGATACGAGCAGTACGTC.

This chain connects TRBV7-2 to TRBJ2-5; D gene unclear. V was trimmed by 6 bases and J by 5 bases, leaving 16 bases between them. Germline CDR1 reads SGHTA; CDR2 reads FQGNSA. This CDR3 has 14 residues. CDR3 sequence: CASSPGDRSETQYF. CDR3 nucleotides: TGTGCCAGCAGTCCCGGAGATAGGTCGGAGACCCAGTACTTC.

In this sample, this clonotype turned up a few times. V and J are TRBV7-3 and TRBJ1-6; no definite D call. The V end lost 4 bases, the J end lost 7 bases, and 8 bases lay between the germline ends. CDR1 and CDR2 (germline): SGHTA, FQGTGA. The CDR3 consists of 13 residues. The CDR3 nucleotides read TGTGCCAGCAGCTATAAAGCCAATTCACCCCTCCACTTT. Protein: CASSYKANSPLHF. Complete variable domain (other parts from reference TRBV7-3 and TRBJ1-6): GAGVSQTPSNKVTEKGKYVELRCDPISGHTALYWYRQSLGQGPEFLIYFQGTGAADDSGLPNDRFFAVRPEGSVSTLKIQRTERGDSAVYLCASSYKANSPLHFGNGTRLTVT.

This clonotype was observed a few times. V usage is TRBV12-3 or TRBV12-4 and J usage is TRBJ1-5; 7 positions agree with TRBD1. This CDR3 contains 14 residues. The V gene end was trimmed by 6 bases and the J gene end by 5 bases; junction bases not matched to a gene: 7. CDR3 nucleotide sequence: TGTGCCAGCAGGTCGGACAGGAGGGATCAGCCCCAGCATTTT. Protein sequence: CASRSDRRDQPQHF.

This clonotype was counted between two and nine times. The chain is built from TRBV4-3 and TRBJ1-6, with TRBD1 identical over 9 bases. Germline CDR1 LGHNA, CDR2 YSLEER. With V trimmed by 0 bases and J by 9 bases, 6 bases remained unmatched. This CDR3 contains 16 residues. DNA for the CDR3: TGCGCCAGCAGCCAAGATCTGGACAGGGGAGGTTCACCCCTCCACTTT. Its protein product is CASSQDLDRGGSPLHF.

The chain combines TRBV7-2 with TRBJ2-1; 8 nucleotides agree with TRBD2. CDR1 SGHTA and CDR2 FQGNSA come from the germline V gene. V dropped 5 bases and J dropped 4; count of bases not matched to a gene: 10. The CDR3 loop spans 16 amino acids. CDR3 sequence: CASSRVWSSGYNEQFF. As DNA, the CDR3 is TGTGCCAGCAGCCGCGTGTGGTCTAGCGGGTACAATGAGCAGTTCTTC.

A few counts support this clonotype. The rearrangement links TRBV5-1 to TRBJ1-6; D is undetermined. Germline V gene data show CDR1 as SGHRS and CDR2 as YFSETQ. The V and J ends lost 0 bases and 0 bases respectively, with 7 bases between them. This CDR3 contains 16 residues. The CDR3 DNA is TGCGCCAGCAGCTTGGTAGGATTCTCCTATAATTCACCCCTCCACTTT. The encoded protein is CASSLVGFSYNSPLHF. Complete variable domain (other parts from reference TRBV5-1 and TRBJ1-6): KAGVTQTPRYLIKTRGQQVTLSCSPISGHRSVSWYQQTPGQGLQFLFEYFSETQRNKGNFPGRFSGRQFSNSRSEMNVSTLELGDSALYLCASSLVGFSYNSPLHFGNGTRLTVT.

This clonotype came up a few times. The J gene is TRBJ2-5, the V gene TRBV9; D may be TRBD1 (5 bases). Germline CDR1 and CDR2: SGDLS and YYNGEE. V gave up 1 base and J gave up 4 bases, with 11 bases separating them. This CDR3 has 14 residues. The CDR3 DNA reads TGTGCCAGCAGCGTAAACCAGGGCAGAGAGACCCAGTACTTC. This encodes CASSVNQGRETQYF.

This chain's CDR3 is CASGDRGFSPLHF. As DNA, the CDR3 is TGTGCCAGCGGTGACAGGGGTTTTTCACCCCTCCACTTT. The chain uses TRBV6-2 or TRBV6-3 and TRBJ1-6; 8 positions match TRBD1. The V segment lost 8 bases and the J segment 9 bases; nucleotides outside the gene matches: 6. The CDR3 extends over 13 amino acids. Germline V lookup: CDR1 MNHEY, CDR2 SVGEGT.

This clonotype came up a few times. The CDR3 coding sequence is TGTGCCAGCAGCTTAGCAGGGGTCGCTGAAGCTTTCTTT. Translation gives CASSLAGVAEAFF. The chain uses TRBV7-9 and TRBJ1-1; D perhaps matches TRBD1 (5 bases). V gave up 0 bases and J gave up 6 bases, with 8 bases separating them. From germline, CDR1 is SEHNR and CDR2 FQNEAQ (reference sequence). The CDR3 is 13 amino acids. The entire variable domain, with the rest obtained from reference TRBV7-9 and TRBJ1-1, is as follows: DTGVSQNPRHKITKRGQNVTFRCDPISEHNRLYWYRQTLGQGPEFLTYFQNEAQLEKSRLLSDRFSAERPKGSFSTLEIQRTEQGDSAMYLCASSLAGVAEAFFGQGTRLTVV.

V usage is TRBV5-1 and J usage is TRBJ2-1; D unresolved. CDR1 is SGHRS, CDR2 YFSETQ, per germline. Trimming took 0 bases from V and 2 from J, leaving 12 bases between them. The CDR3 has 16 residues. This chain's CDR3 is CASSLEARSTYNEQFF. The CDR3 nucleotides read TGCGCCAGCAGCTTGGAGGCCCGTTCAACCTACAATGAGCAGTTCTTC.

The chain couples TRBV7-8 to TRBJ2-1; D perhaps matches TRBD2 (5 bases). Germline-derived CDR1 and CDR2 are SGHVS and FQNEAQ. The CDR3 is 15 amino acids. Trimming left V 4 bases short and J 0 bases short, with 10 bases between. The CDR3 is CASSSGITSYNEQFF. CDR3 coding DNA: TGTGCCAGCAGCTCCGGGATAACCTCCTACAATGAGCAGTTCTTC.

The gene calls are TRBV20-1 and TRBJ1-2, with 8 positions matching TRBD1. The CDR3 extends over 14 amino acids. V lost 6 bases and J lost 4; bases outside the gene matches: 10. Per the germline V gene, CDR1 is DFQATT and CDR2 is SNEGSKA (reference sequence). The chain's CDR3 is CSAPRDRQLYGYTF. The CDR3 coding sequence is TGCAGTGCCCCCCGGGACAGGCAACTCTATGGCTACACCTTC.

In its sample, this clonotype was seen once. The chain recombines TRBV7-4 with TRBJ2-2; 7 bases are shared with TRBD1. Germline CDR1 and CDR2: SGHVT and SQSDAQ. With 2 bases clipped from V and 4 bases from J, the junction kept 7 bases outside the gene matches. The CDR3 is 16 amino acids. The CDR3 spells CASSLTWGQLTGELFF. In nucleotides, the CDR3 is TGTGCCAGCAGCTTAACCTGGGGACAGCTCACCGGGGAGCTGTTTTTT.